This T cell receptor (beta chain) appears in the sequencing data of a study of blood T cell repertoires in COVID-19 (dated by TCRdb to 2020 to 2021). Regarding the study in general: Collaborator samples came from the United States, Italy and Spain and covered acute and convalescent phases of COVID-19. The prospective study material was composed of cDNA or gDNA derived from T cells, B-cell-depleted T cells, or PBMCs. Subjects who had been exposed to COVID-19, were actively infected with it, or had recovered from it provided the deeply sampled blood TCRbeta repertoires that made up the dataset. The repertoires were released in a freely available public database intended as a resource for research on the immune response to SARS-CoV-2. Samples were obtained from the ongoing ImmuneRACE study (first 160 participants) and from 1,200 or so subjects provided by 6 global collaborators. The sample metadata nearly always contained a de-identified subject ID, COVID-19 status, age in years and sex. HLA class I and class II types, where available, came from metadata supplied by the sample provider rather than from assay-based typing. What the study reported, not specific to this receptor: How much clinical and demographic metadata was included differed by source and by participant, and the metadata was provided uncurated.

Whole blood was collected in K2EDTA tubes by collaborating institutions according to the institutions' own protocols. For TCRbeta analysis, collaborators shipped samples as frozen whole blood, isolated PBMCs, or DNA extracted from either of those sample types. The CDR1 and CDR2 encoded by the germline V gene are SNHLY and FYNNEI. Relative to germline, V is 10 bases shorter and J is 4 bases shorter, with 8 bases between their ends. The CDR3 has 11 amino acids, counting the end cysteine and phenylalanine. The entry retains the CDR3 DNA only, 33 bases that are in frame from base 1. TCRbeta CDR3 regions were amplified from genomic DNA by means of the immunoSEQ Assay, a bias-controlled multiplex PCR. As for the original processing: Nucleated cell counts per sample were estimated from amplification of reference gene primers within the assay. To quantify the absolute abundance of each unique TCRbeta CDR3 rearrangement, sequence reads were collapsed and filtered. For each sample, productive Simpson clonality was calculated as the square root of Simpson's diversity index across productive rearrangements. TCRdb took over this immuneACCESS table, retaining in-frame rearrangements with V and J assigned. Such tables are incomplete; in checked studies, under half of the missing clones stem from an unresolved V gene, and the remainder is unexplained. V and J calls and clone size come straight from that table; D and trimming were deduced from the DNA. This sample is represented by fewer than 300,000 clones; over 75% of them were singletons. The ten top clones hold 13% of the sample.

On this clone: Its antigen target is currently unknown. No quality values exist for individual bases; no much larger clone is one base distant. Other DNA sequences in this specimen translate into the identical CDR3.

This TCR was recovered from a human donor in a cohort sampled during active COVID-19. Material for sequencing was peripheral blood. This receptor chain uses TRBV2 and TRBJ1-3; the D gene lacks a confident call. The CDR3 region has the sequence CATRGGNTIYF. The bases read TGTGCCACCCGGGGAGGAAACACCATATATTTT.